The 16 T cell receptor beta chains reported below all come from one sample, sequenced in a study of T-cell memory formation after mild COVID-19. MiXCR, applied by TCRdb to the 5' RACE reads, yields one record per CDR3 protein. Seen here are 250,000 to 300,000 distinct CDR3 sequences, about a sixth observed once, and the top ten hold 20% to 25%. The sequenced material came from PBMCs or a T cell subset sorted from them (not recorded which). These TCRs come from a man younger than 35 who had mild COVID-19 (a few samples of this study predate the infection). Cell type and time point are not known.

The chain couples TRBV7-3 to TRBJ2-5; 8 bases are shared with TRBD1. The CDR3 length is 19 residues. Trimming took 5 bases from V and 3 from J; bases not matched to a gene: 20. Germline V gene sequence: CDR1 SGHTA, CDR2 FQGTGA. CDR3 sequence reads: CASSPNAPSGQDGKETQYF. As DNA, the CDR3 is TGTGCCAGCAGCCCTAACGCCCCGTCGGGACAGGATGGGAAAGAGACCCAGTACTTC.

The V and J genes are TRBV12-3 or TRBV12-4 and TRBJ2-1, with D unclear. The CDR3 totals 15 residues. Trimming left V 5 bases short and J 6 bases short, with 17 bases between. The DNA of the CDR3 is TGTGCCAGCAGTCTGCCGGTCTTCAAGGGCAATGAGCAGTTCTTC. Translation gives CASSLPVFKGNEQFF.

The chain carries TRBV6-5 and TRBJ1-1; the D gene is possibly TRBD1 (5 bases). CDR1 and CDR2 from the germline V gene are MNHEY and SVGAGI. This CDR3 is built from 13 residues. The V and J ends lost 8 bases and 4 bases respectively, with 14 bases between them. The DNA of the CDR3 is TGTGCCAGCGTACGGCAGGGTTCCACTGAAGCTTTCTTT. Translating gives CASVRQGSTEAFF.

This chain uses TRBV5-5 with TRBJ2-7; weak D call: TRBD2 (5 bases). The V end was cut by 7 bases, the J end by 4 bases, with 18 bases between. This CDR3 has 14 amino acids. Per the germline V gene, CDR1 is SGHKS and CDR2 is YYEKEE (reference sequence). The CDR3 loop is CASGPAGGPYEQYV. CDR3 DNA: TGTGCCAGCGGTCCGGCAGGAGGTCCTTACGAGCAGTACGTC.

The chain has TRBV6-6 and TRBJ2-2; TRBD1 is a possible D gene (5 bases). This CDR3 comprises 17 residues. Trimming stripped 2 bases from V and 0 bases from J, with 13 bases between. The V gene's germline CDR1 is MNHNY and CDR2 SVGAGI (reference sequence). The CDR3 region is CASSYALGASNTGELFF. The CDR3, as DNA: TGTGCCAGCAGTTACGCCTTAGGGGCATCGAACACCGGGGAGCTGTTTTTT.

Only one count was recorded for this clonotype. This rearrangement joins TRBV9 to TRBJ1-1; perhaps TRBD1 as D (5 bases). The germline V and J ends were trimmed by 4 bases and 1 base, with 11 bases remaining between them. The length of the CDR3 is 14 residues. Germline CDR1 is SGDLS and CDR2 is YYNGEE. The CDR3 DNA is TGTGCCAGCAGCAAGGGGACGGGGAACACTGAAGCTTTCTTT. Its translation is CASSKGTGNTEAFF.

The CDR3 protein is CASNRGWCGYTF. DNA of the CDR3: TGTGCCAGCAACAGGGGCTGGTGTGGCTACACCTTC. This chain links TRBV25-1 with TRBJ1-2, with 7 bases identical to TRBD1. The germline V gene encodes CDR1 MGHDK and CDR2 SYGVNS. V lost 7 bases and J lost 7; bases outside the gene matches: 6. The CDR3 totals 12 residues.

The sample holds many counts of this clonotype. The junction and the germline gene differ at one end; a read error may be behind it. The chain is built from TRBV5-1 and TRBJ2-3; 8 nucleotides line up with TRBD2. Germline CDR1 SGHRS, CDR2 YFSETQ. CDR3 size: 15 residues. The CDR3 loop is CASSLVAGGGDTQYF. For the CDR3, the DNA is TGTGCCAGCAGCTTAGTTGCCGGGGGGGGAGATACGCAGTATTTT.

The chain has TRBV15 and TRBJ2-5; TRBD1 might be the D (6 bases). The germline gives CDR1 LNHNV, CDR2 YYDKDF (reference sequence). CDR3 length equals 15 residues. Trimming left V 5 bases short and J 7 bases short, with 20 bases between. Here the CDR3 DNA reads TGTGCCACCAGCCATCGGACAGCCAGCCTTGGGACCCAGTACTTC. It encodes CATSHRTASLGTQYF.

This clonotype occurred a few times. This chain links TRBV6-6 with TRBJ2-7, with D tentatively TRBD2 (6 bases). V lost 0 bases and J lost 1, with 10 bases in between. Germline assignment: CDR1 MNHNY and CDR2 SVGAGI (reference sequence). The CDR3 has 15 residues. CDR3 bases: TGTGCCAGCAGTTACTCGGTTAGCGGATCCTACGAGCAGTACGTC. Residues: CASSYSVSGSYEQYV.

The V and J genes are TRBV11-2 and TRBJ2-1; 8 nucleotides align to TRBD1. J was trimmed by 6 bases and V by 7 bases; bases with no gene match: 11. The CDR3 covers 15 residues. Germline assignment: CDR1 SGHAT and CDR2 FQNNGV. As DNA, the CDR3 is TGTGCCAGCACCGACTTCAGTACAGGGGGCAATGAGCAGTTCTTC. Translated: CASTDFSTGGNEQFF.

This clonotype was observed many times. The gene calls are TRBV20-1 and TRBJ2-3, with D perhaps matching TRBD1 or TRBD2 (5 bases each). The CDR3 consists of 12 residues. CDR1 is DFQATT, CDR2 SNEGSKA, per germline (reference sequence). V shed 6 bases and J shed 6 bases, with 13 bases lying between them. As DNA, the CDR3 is TGCAGTGCCCCGAGAGGGGACGATACGCAGTATTTT. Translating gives CSAPRGDDTQYF.

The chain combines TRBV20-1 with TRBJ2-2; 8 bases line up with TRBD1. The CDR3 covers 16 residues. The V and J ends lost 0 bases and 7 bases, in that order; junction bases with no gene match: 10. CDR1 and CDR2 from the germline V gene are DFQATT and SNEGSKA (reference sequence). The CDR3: CSARDRRSGGNGELFF. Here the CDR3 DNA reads TGCAGTGCTAGAGATCGTAGGTCAGGGGGCAACGGGGAGCTGTTTTTT.

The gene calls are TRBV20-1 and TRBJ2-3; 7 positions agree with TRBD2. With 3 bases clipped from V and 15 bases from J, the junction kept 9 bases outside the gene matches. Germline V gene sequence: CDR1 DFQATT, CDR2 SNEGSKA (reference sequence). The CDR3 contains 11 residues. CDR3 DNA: TGCAGTGCTAGTGACGGGGGGAGTTTTTATTTT. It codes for CSASDGGSFYF.

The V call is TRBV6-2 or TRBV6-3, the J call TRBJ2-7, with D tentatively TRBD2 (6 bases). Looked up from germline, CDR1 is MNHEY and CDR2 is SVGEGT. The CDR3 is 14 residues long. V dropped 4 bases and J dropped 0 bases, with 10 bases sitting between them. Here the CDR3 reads CASSSPRDSYEQYV. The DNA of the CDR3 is TGTGCCAGCAGTTCGCCGCGGGACTCCTACGAGCAGTACGTC.

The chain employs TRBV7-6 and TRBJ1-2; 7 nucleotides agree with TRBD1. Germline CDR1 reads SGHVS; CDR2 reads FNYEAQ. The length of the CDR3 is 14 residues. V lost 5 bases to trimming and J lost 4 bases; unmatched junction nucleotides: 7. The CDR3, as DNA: TGTGCCAGCAGCCGACTACAGGGGACCTATGGCTACACCTTC. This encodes CASSRLQGTYGYTF.